This passage covers 5 T cell receptor beta chains from one sample sequenced in a study of blood T cell repertoires in COVID-19. Measured with immunoSEQ multiplex PCR; TCRdb has only the in-frame clones, and not every one. The top ten clones hold 1.9% of a sample with over 200,000 clones, 75% to 90% of them seen once. The sequenced sample consisted of PBMCs or T cells enriched from blood (not recorded which). The receptors stem from a woman aged 50 to 60 who had recovered from COVID-19.

This clone was detected only a few times. The rearrangement uses TRBV28 and TRBJ2-3; D ambiguous. The CDR3 length is 12 residues. The V gene lost 11 bases and the J gene lost 0 bases, with 9 bases spanning the gap. Germline V gene sequence: CDR1 MDHEN, CDR2 SYDVKM. For the CDR3, the DNA is TGTGCCTGGAGCTCTAGCACAGATACGCAGTATTTT. It yields the protein CAWSSSTDTQYF. The entire variable domain, with the rest obtained from reference TRBV28 and TRBJ2-3, is as follows: DVKVTQSSRYLVKRTGEKVFLECVQDMDHENMFWYRQDPGLGLRLIYFSYDVKMKEKGDIPEGYSVSREKKERFSLILESASTNQTSMYLCAWSSSTDTQYFGPGTRLTVL.

About this clone: At one end, the junction sequence differs from germline, possibly due to a read error. The chain uses TRBV11-3 and TRBJ2-1, with D possibly TRBD1 on 6 matching bases. This CDR3 has 16 amino acids. CDR1 SGHNT and CDR2 YENEEA come from the germline V gene. CDR3 nucleotides: TGTGCCAGCAGCTTAGCTCCAGGGGAAAACTACGATGAGCAGTTCTTC. It is translated as CASSLAPGENYDEQFF.

DNA of the CDR3: TGTGCCAGCAGCTTTAGCGGTCAGCCCCAGCATTTT. This codes for CASSFSGQPQHF. V and J are TRBV5-8 and TRBJ1-5, with unresolved D. The CDR3 spans 12 residues. Germline CDR1 and CDR2: SGHTS and YDEGEE. The V end was cut by 2 bases, the J end by 6 bases, with 6 bases between.

The genes are TRBV27 and TRBJ2-1; 9 positions match TRBD1. Germline V gene sequence: CDR1 MNHEY, CDR2 SMNVEV (reference sequence). V was clipped by 2 bases and J by 6 bases; unmatched bases: 2. The CDR3 runs to 14 residues. The CDR3 DNA reads as TGTGCCAGCAGTTTACTACAGGGGGCCAATGAGCAGTTCTTC. This codes for CASSLLQGANEQFF.

In its sample, this clone was seen once. The rearrangement joins TRBV5-6 to TRBJ1-4; D unclear. The CDR3 runs to 17 residues. The ends were cut back, 4 bases at V and 5 bases at J, with 21 bases in the middle. Germline V gene data show CDR1 as SGHDT and CDR2 as YYEEEE. This chain's CDR3 is CASSLLHPVNYNEKLFF. The CDR3 DNA sequence: TGTGCCAGCAGCCTGCTCCACCCTGTTAACTACAATGAAAAACTGTTTTTT.